Here is one T cell receptor (beta chain) with its context. The table came from immunoSEQ multiplex PCR; TCRdb's copy has only in-frame clones and leaves some out. The sample has some 140,000 clones; around 83% are singletons. These data originate in a study of blood T cell repertoires in COVID-19. The CDR3 runs to 16 residues. The receptor's source is a woman aged 60 to 75 with acute or convalescent COVID-19. The V and J genes are TRBV21-1 and TRBJ2-5; the table's TRBD1 call for D was not verified on the DNA. TRBV21-1 is marked as a pseudogene. The sequenced sample consisted of peripheral blood. DNA of the CDR3: TGTGCCAGCAGCAAAGTCGGAAGACATGGGCAAGAGACCCAGTACTTC. Translated: CASSKVGRHGQETQYF.